Presented here are 18 T cell receptor beta chains from one specimen sequenced in a study of beta chain features in type 1 diabetes. No antigen has been assigned to these receptors. Since all of the isolated RNA was reverse transcribed, expressed TCRB transcripts were what got sequenced. Using immunoSEQ multiplex PCR, the repertoire was profiled, and TCRdb retains in-frame clones only, with some absent. The repertoire holds 300,000 to 350,000 clones, with approximately 9.7% as singletons. General study findings and limits: People with Type 1 diabetes carried modestly yet significantly shorter TCRB CDR3s in all four CD4+ subsets.

The sample taken for sequencing was central memory CD4+ T cells from blood. The receptors come from a young man with type 1 diabetes.

The chain has TRBV7-9 and TRBJ2-2; 8 positions match TRBD1. The CDR3 has 13 residues. Germline V lookup: CDR1 SEHNR, CDR2 FQNEAQ (reference sequence). With V trimmed by 6 bases and J by 7 bases, 4 bases remained unmatched. The CDR3 spells CASRDRVVGELFF. CDR3 DNA sequence: TGTGCCAGCAGGGACAGGGTTGTCGGGGAGCTGTTTTTT.

This clone showed up many times. The V gene is TRBV29-1, the J gene TRBJ2-2; D is unresolved. This CDR3 spans 15 amino acids. Germline V gene lookup returns CDR1 SQVTM and CDR2 ANQGSEA. The V end lost 6 bases, the J end lost 0 bases, and 14 bases lay between the germline ends. CDR3 coding DNA: TGCAGCGTCGGCGGCGTAGGGACGAACACCGGGGAGCTGTTTTTT. Translated: CSVGGVGTNTGELFF.

This chain connects TRBV28 to TRBJ1-1, with 7 bases matching TRBD1. Germline trimming cut 4 bases from V and 0 bases from J; bases unmatched to any gene: 5. Per the germline V gene, CDR1 is MDHEN and CDR2 is SYDVKM. The CDR3 contains 15 residues. CDR3 in DNA: TGTGCCAGCAGTTCGTTACAGGGGCTGAACACTGAAGCTTTCTTT. This gives the protein CASSSLQGLNTEAFF.

This clone occurred a few times. V gene TRBV4-1 combines with J gene TRBJ1-5; possible D gene TRBD1, 6 bases. This CDR3 has 14 residues. The germline V gene encodes CDR1 MGHRA and CDR2 YSYEKL. The V and J ends lost 4 bases and 2 bases respectively, with 9 bases between them. The CDR3, as DNA: TGCGCCAGCAGCCTCGGGGGCGGCAATCAGCCCCAGCATTTT. It specifies CASSLGGGNQPQHF.

Points on this clone: The sample contains more than one DNA sequence encoding this CDR3. The rearrangement links TRBV29-1 to TRBJ2-3; no firm D call. V was clipped by 0 bases and J by 2 bases, with 6 bases between them. This CDR3 has 13 residues. The germline gives CDR1 SQVTM, CDR2 ANQGSEA. CDR3 DNA: TGCAGCGTTGAAGACAGTCTCACAGATACGCAGTATTTT. It yields the protein CSVEDSLTDTQYF.

Only a few counts were recorded for this clone. The CDR3 here is CASSLGSGSKLFF. The CDR3 coding sequence is TGTGCCAGCAGCTTAGGATCTGGGAGTAAACTGTTTTTT. The chain recombines TRBV7-9 with TRBJ1-4; no definite D call. The ends were cut back, 1 base at V and 11 bases at J, with 11 bases in the middle. The CDR3 has 13 amino acids. The V gene's germline CDR1 is SEHNR and CDR2 FQNEAQ (reference sequence).

As DNA, the CDR3 is TGTGCCAGCAGCGCTAGGTCCTTAGGCACCGGGGAGCTGTTTTTT. Amino acid sequence: CASSARSLGTGELFF. This chain connects TRBV7-2 to TRBJ2-2; D not resolved. Germline lookup yields CDR1 SGHTA and CDR2 FQGNSA. V shed 5 bases and J shed 4 bases, with 14 bases lying between them. This CDR3 comprises 15 residues.

In this sample, this clone turned up a few times. The sample contains more than one DNA sequence encoding this CDR3. The chain joins TRBV6-5 to TRBJ2-1; D uncertain. Germline values: CDR1 MNHEY, CDR2 SVGAGI. Trimming left V 0 bases short and J 2 bases short, with 5 bases between. The CDR3 contains 14 residues. The CDR3 region has the DNA TGTGCCAGCAGTTACTCTGGCACCTACAATGAGCAGTTCTTC. Its protein product is CASSYSGTYNEQFF.

The chain couples TRBV7-2 to TRBJ2-5; 9 bases align to TRBD1. After removal of 2 bases from V and 0 bases from J, the junction contained 4 bases not matched to a gene. Per germline, CDR1 SGHTA and CDR2 FQGNSA. The CDR3 covers 16 residues. For the CDR3, the DNA is TGTGCCAGCAGCTTAAGGACAGGGGCGTACCAAGAGACCCAGTACTTC. As protein: CASSLRTGAYQETQYF.

V and J are TRBV6-5 and TRBJ1-1; D gene unclear. CDR3 size: 13 residues. The ends were cut back, 5 bases at V and 6 bases at J, with 13 bases in the middle. Germline CDR1 MNHEY, CDR2 SVGAGI. This CDR3 reads CASSPTYSAEAFF. CDR3 nucleotide sequence: TGTGCCAGCAGTCCGACATATTCGGCTGAAGCTTTCTTT.

This rearrangement joins TRBV6-1 to TRBJ2-1; D gene ambiguous. The CDR3 runs to 17 residues. V lost 3 bases, J lost 7 bases, and 22 bases lay in between. Per germline, CDR1 MNHNS and CDR2 SASEGT. CDR3 amino acids: CASSETKRLLGLNEQFF. In DNA form, the CDR3 reads TGTGCCAGCAGTGAGACAAAACGGCTGTTAGGGTTGAATGAGCAGTTCTTC.

J is TRBJ2-5 and V is TRBV28; D uncertain. The V gene's germline CDR1 is MDHEN and CDR2 SYDVKM. This CDR3 spans 14 amino acids. The V end was cut by 8 bases, the J end by 4 bases, with 17 bases between. CDR3 bases: TGTGCCAGCTATCTCAGAGAAGGTGGAGAGACCCAGTACTTC. This gives the protein CASYLREGGETQYF.

In its sample, this clone was seen many times. The chain has TRBV4-3 and TRBJ2-3, with 8 bases aligning to TRBD1. Germline V gene sequence: CDR1 LGHNA, CDR2 YSLEER. The V and J ends lost 1 base and 6 bases, in that order; junction bases with no gene match: 9. This CDR3 comprises 16 residues. CDR3 sequence: CASSQGAQGAVDTQYF. CDR3 DNA sequence: TGCGCCAGCAGCCAAGGAGCGCAGGGGGCGGTGGATACGCAGTATTTT.

This clone was detected a few times. The chain has TRBV18 and TRBJ2-1, with unresolved D. Germline values: CDR1 KGHSH, CDR2 LQKENI. This CDR3 comprises 15 residues. The V end lost 6 bases, the J end lost 5 bases, and 17 bases lay between the germline ends. The CDR3 DNA sequence: TGTGCCAGCTCGCTGCCGTTGGCATACCACAATGAGCAGTTCTTC. Translating it yields CASSLPLAYHNEQFF.

The chain employs TRBV7-9 and TRBJ2-1; the match to TRBD1 covers 8 bases. Trimming at V came to 5 bases and at J to 4 bases, leaving 4 bases not matched to a gene. Germline V gives CDR1 SEHNR, CDR2 FQNEAQ (reference sequence). The CDR3 totals 14 residues. This CDR3 reads CASSQGAVYNEQFF. CDR3 in DNA: TGTGCCAGCAGCCAGGGGGCCGTGTACAATGAGCAGTTCTTC.

In this sample, this clone turned up a few times. This chain links TRBV7-9 with TRBJ2-5, with 12 bases aligning to TRBD2. The CDR3 extends over 16 amino acids. Per germline, CDR1 SEHNR and CDR2 FQNEAQ (reference sequence). After removal of 5 bases from V and 3 bases from J, the junction contained 7 bases not matched to a gene. CDR3 sequence: CASSLRLAGEKETQYF. CDR3 bases: TGTGCCAGCAGCCTACGACTAGCGGGGGAGAAAGAGACCCAGTACTTC.

This clone has more than one count but fewer than ten. This chain connects TRBV7-2 to TRBJ2-7; 11 bases are a match to TRBD2. The germline gives CDR1 SGHTA, CDR2 FQGNSA. Germline trimming cut 5 bases from V and 3 bases from J; bases unmatched to any gene: 6. This CDR3 contains 15 residues. CDR3: CASSASSGGIYEQYF. DNA of the CDR3: TGTGCCAGCAGCGCGTCTAGCGGGGGGATCTACGAGCAGTACTTC.

This clone was detected many times. This chain uses TRBV4-3 with TRBJ2-1; D tentatively fits TRBD1 or TRBD2 (6 bases each). The CDR3 is made up of 19 amino acids. CDR1 and CDR2 (germline): LGHNA, YSLEER. V shed 4 bases and J shed 5 bases, with 27 bases lying between them. The CDR3, as DNA: TGCGCCAGCAGCCGCAAAAAGTTAGGGGGGCCCTGGACCAACAATGAGCAGTTCTTC. Its protein product is CASSRKKLGGPWTNNEQFF.